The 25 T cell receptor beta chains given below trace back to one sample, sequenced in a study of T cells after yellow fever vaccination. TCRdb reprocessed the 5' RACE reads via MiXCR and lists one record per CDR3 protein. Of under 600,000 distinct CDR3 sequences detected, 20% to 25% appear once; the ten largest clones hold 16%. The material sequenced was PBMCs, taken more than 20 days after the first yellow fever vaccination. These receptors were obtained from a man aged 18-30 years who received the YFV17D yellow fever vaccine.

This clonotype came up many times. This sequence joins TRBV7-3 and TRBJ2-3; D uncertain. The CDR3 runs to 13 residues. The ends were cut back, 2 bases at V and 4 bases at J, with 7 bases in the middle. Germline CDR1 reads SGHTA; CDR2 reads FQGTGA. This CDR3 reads CASSLFGPDTQYF. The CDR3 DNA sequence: TGTGCCAGCAGCTTATTCGGGCCAGATACGCAGTATTTT.

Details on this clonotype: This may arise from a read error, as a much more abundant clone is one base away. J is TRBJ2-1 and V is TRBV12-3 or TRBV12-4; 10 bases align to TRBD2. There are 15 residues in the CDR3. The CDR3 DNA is TGTGTCAGCAGTTTCGGACTAGCGGAGGGGAATGAGCAGTTCTTC. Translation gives CVSSFGLAEGNEQFF.

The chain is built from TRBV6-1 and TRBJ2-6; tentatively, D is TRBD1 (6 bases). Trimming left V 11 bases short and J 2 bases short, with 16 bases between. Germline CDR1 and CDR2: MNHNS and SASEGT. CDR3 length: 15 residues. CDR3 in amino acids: CACRTDLAGANVLTF. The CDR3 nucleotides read TGTGCCTGTAGGACAGACCTAGCTGGGGCCAACGTCCTGACTTTC.

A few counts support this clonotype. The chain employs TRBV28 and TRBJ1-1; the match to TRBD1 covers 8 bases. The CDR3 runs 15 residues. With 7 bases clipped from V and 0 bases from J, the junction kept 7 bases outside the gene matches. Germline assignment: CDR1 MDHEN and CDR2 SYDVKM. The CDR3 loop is CASIPGQAVNTEAFF. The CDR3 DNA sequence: TGTGCCAGCATACCGGGACAGGCTGTGAACACTGAAGCTTTCTTT.

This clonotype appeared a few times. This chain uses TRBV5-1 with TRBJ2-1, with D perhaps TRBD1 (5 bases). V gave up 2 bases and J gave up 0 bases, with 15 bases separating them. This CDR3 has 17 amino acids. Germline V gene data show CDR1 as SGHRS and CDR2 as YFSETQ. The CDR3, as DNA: TGCGCCAGCAGCTTCCAACCAGGGCCTAGCTCCTACAATGAGCAGTTCTTC. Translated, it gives CASSFQPGPSSYNEQFF. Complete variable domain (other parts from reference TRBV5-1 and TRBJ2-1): KAGVTQTPRYLIKTRGQQVTLSCSPISGHRSVSWYQQTPGQGLQFLFEYFSETQRNKGNFPGRFSGRQFSNSRSEMNVSTLELGDSALYLCASSFQPGPSSYNEQFFGPGTRLTVL.

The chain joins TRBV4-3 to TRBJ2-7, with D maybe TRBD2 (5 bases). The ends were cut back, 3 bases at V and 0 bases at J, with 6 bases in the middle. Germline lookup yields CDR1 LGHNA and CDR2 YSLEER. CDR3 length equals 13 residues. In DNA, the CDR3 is TGCGCCAGCAGCCACGGGATCTCCTACGAGCAGTACTTC. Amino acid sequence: CASSHGISYEQYF.

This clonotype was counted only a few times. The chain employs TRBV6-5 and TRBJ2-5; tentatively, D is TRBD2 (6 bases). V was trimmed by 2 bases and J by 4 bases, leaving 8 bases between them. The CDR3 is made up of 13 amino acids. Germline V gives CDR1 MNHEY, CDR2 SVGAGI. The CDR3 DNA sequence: TGTGCCAGCAGTTACGGACTACGAGAGACCCAGTACTTC. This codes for CASSYGLRETQYF.

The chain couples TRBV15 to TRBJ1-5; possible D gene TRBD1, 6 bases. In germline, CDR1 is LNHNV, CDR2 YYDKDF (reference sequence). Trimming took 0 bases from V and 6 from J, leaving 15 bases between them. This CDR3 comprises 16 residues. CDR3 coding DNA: TGTGCCACCAGCAGAGATTTAACAGGGCGAATTCAGCCCCAGCATTTT. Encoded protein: CATSRDLTGRIQPQHF. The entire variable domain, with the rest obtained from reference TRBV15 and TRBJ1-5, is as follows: DAMVIQNPRYQVTQFGKPVTLSCSQTLNHNVMYWYQQKSSQAPKLLFHYYDKDFNNEADTPDNFQSRRPNTSFCFLDIRSPGLGDTAMYLCATSRDLTGRIQPQHFGDGTRLSIL.

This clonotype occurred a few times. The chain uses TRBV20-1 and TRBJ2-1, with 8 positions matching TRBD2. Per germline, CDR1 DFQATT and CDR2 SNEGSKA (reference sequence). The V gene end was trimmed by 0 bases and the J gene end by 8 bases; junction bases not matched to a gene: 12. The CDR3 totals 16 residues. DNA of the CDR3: TGCAGTGCTAGAGATAGTGGCGGGGGGTCCCCGGATGAGCAGTTCTTC. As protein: CSARDSGGGSPDEQFF.

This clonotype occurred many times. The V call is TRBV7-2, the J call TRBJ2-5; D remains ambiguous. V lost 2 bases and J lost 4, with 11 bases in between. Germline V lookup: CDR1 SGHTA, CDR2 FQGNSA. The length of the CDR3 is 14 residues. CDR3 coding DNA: TGTGCCAGCAGCTTAAGACTCCGAGGAGAGACCCAGTACTTC. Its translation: CASSLRLRGETQYF.

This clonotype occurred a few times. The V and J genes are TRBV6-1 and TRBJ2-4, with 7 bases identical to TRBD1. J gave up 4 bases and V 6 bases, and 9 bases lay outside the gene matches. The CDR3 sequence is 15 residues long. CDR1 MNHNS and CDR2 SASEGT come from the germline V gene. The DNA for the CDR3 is TGTGCCAGCAGCCCAGACAGGGATGAAAAAAACATTCAGTACTTC. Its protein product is CASSPDRDEKNIQYF.

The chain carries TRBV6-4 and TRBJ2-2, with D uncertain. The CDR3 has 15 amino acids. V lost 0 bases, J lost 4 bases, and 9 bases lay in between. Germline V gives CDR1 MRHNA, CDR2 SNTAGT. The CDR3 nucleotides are TGTGCCAGCAGTGACTCGAGTCACCCCACCGGGGAGCTGTTTTTT. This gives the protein CASSDSSHPTGELFF.

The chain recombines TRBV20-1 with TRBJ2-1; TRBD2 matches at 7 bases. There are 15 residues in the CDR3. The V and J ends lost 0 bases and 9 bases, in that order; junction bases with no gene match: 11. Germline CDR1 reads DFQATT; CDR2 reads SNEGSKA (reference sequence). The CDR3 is CSAREPQGGRSEQFF. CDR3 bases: TGCAGTGCTAGAGAGCCCCAGGGAGGGAGAAGTGAGCAGTTCTTC.

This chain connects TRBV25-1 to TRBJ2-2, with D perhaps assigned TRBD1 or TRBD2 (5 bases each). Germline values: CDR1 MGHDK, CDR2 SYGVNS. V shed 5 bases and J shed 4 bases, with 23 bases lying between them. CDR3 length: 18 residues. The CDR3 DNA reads TGTGCCAGCAGTTCCTCAGGCCCACATACGAGGGGCACCGGGGAGCTGTTTTTT. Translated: CASSSSGPHTRGTGELFF.

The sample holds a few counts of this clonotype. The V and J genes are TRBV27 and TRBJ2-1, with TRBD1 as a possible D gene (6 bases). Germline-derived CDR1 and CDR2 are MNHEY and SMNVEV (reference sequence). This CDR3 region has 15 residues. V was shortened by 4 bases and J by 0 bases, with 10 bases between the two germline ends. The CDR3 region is CASSSRGYSYNEQFF. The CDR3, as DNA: TGTGCCAGCAGTTCCAGGGGCTACTCCTACAATGAGCAGTTCTTC.

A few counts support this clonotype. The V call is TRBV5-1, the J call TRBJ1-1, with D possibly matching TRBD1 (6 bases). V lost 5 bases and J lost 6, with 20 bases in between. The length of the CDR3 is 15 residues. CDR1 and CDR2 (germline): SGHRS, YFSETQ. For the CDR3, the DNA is TGCGCCAGCAGTCCAAGGGGGGGCCCGGGGGCTGAAGCTTTCTTT. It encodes CASSPRGGPGAEAFF.

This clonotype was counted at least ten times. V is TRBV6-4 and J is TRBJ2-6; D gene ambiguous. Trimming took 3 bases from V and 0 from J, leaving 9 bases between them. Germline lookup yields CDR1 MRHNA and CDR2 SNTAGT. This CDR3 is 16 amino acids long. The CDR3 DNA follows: TGTGCCAGCAGTGAATCCTCACGCTCTGGGGCCAACGTCCTGACTTTC. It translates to CASSESSRSGANVLTF.

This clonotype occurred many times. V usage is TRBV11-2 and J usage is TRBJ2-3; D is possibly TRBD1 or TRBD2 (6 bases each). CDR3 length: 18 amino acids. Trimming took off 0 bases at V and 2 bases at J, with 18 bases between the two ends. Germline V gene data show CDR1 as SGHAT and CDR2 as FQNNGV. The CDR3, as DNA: TGTGCCAGCAGCTTAGAGGAGGGGGTAGCGGAGCCCACAGATACGCAGTATTTT. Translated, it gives CASSLEEGVAEPTDTQYF.

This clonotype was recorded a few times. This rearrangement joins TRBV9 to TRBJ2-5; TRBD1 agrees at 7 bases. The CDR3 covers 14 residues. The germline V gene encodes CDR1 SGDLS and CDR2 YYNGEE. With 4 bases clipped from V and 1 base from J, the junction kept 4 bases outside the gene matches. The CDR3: CASSSWDSQETQYF. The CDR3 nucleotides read TGTGCCAGCAGCTCCTGGGACAGCCAAGAGACCCAGTACTTC. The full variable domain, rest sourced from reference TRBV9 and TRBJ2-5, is DSGVTQTPKHLITATGQRVTLRCSPRSGDLSVYWYQQSLDQGLQFLIQYYNGEERAKGNILERFSAQQFPDLHSELNLSSLELGDSALYFCASSSWDSQETQYFGPGTRLLVL.

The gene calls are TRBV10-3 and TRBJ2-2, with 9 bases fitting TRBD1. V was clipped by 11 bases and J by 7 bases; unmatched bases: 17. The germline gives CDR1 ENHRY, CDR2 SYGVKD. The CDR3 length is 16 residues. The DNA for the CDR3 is TGTGCCGCCAGAGGGACCGGGACAGGGTCGGTCGGGGAGCTGTTTTTT. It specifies CAARGTGTGSVGELFF.

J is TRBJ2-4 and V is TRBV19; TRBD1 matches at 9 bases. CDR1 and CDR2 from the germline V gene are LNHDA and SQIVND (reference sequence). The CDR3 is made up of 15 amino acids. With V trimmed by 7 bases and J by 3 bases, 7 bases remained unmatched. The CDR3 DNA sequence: TGTGCCAGTACCTGGGGACAGGGAAGCAAAAACATTCAGTACTTC. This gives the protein CASTWGQGSKNIQYF. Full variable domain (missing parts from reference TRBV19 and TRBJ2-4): DGGITQSPKYLFRKEGQNVTLSCEQNLNHDAMYWYRQDPGQGLRLIYYSQIVNDFQKGDIAEGYSVSREKKESFPLTVTSAQKNPTAFYLCASTWGQGSKNIQYFGAGTRLSVL.

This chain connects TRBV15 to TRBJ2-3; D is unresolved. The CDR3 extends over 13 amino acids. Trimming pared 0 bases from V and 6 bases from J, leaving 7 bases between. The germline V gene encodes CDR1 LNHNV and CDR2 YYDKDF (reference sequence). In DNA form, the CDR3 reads TGTGCCACCAGCAGAGATTTGGTTGATACGCAGTATTTT. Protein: CATSRDLVDTQYF.

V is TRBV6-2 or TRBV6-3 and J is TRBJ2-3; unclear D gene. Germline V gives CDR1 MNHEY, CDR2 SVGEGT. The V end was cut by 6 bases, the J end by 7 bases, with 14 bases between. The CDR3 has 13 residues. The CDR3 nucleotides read TGTGCCAGCAGCTACGGACCTCTGAATACGCAGTATTTT. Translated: CASSYGPLNTQYF.

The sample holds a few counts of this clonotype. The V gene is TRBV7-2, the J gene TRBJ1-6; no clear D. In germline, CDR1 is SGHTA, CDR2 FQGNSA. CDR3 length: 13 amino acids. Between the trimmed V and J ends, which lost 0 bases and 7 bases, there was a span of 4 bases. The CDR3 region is CASSLATNSPLHF. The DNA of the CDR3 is TGTGCCAGCAGCTTAGCGACGAATTCACCCCTCCACTTT.

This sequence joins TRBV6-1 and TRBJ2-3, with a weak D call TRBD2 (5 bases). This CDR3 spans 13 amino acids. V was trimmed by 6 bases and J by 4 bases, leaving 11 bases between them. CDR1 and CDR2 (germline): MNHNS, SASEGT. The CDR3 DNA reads TGTGCCAGCAGCTGGACTCTGGCAGATACGCAGTATTTT. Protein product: CASSWTLADTQYF.